The clone carrying this TCR beta chain was seen once. This sample was included in a study of shared clonotypes between healthy human individuals. Naivety among CD8 cells was defined by CD45RO negativity and positive CCR7 selection, thereby excluding terminally differentiated effector memory CD45RA+ cells. Using immunoSEQ multiplex PCR, the repertoire was profiled, and TCRdb retains in-frame clones only, with some absent. The sample lists about 820,000 clones, around 93% occurring once. CDR3 length equals 14 residues. The V and J ends lost 3 bases and 6 bases respectively, with 12 bases between them. CDR1 is KGHSH and CDR2 is LQKENI in the germline V gene.

The sample consisted of naive CD8+ T cells sorted from blood. This receptor was taken from a man under 40 in good health. V gene TRBV18 combines with J gene TRBJ2-1; the D is unclear. The CDR3 sequence is CASSPDIRRNEQFF. DNA of the CDR3: TGTGCCAGCTCACCTGATATAAGACGCAATGAGCAGTTCTTC.